These 21 T cell receptor beta chains originate from one sample sequenced in a study of T cells in Graves' hyperthyroidism and ophthalmopathy. Authors of the study amplified TCR beta CDR3 regions from RNA transcripts. Using the HTBI primer set, a first-round RT-PCR was run on the TCR CDR3. One entry per CDR3 protein results from TCRdb running MiXCR on the multiplex PCR reads. Found here are hundreds of thousands of distinct CDR3 sequences, over 11% of them singletons; the top ten hold around 28%. The specimen was blood. The receptors come from a man aged 45-65 years with Graves' ophthalmopathy.

The chain recombines TRBV20-1 with TRBJ2-7, with D possibly TRBD1 on 6 matching bases. Trimming removed 4 bases from V and 0 bases from J, with 25 bases in between. CDR3 length: 18 residues. CDR1 is DFQATT, CDR2 SNEGSKA, per germline (reference sequence). The CDR3 coding sequence is TGCAGTGCTAAAGCGCTGTCCAGAACAGGGCTAAGCTCCTACGAGCAGTACTTC. Its protein is CSAKALSRTGLSSYEQYF.

This clonotype was recorded many times. The chain recombines TRBV28 with TRBJ2-3; the match to TRBD2 covers 12 bases. V was pared by 6 bases and J by 4 bases, with 11 bases of the junction left unmatched. The CDR3 is 17 residues long. Germline CDR1 and CDR2: MDHEN and SYDVKM. The CDR3 loop reads CASSPGLAGGTSDTQYF. CDR3 sequence (DNA): TGTGCCAGCAGCCCGGGACTAGCGGGCGGGACGTCAGATACGCAGTATTTT.

The chain couples TRBV18 to TRBJ1-6; the D is unclear. This CDR3 has 13 residues. Trimming took 2 bases from V and 8 from J, leaving 7 bases between them. The germline V gene encodes CDR1 KGHSH and CDR2 LQKENI. CDR3 residues: CASSPNGDSPLHF. The CDR3 coding sequence is TGTGCCAGCTCACCAAACGGAGATTCACCCCTCCACTTT. The variable domain in full, with the rest retrieved from reference TRBV18 and TRBJ1-6, is NAGVMQNPRHLVRRRGQEARLRCSPMKGHSHVYWYRQLPEEGLKFMVYLQKENIIDESGMPKERFSAEFPKEGPSILRIQQVVRGDSAAYFCASSPNGDSPLHFGNGTRLTVT.

This clonotype showed up just a few times. The V gene is TRBV14, the J gene TRBJ2-3; the D gene is possibly TRBD1 (5 bases). Germline V gene sequence: CDR1 SGHDN, CDR2 FVKESK. The CDR3 length is 15 residues. Between the trimmed V and J ends, which lost 0 bases and 1 base, there was a span of 8 bases. CDR3 sequence reads: CASSQEWGRTDTQYF. The CDR3 DNA reads as TGTGCCAGCAGCCAAGAATGGGGCCGCACAGATACGCAGTATTTT.

This chain uses TRBV6-1 with TRBJ2-5, with a weak D call TRBD2 (6 bases). Trimming left V 6 bases short and J 1 base short, with 15 bases between. This CDR3 is built from 15 residues. Germline lookup yields CDR1 MNHNS and CDR2 SASEGT. CDR3: CASSHALGGQETQYF. The CDR3 DNA follows: TGTGCCAGCAGCCATGCGTTGGGGGGCCAAGAGACCCAGTACTTC.

The sample holds many counts of this clonotype. The chain links TRBV7-9 to TRBJ1-3; D remains ambiguous. In germline, CDR1 is SEHNR, CDR2 FQNEAQ (reference sequence). V gave up 5 bases and J gave up 3 bases, with 11 bases separating them. The CDR3 runs 14 residues. CDR3: CASSEKEDGNTIYF. DNA of the CDR3: TGTGCCAGCAGCGAGAAGGAGGATGGAAACACCATATATTTT.

This clonotype has only a few counts. V is TRBV20-1 and J is TRBJ2-7; TRBD2 is a possible D gene (5 bases). The CDR3 is 11 amino acids. The germline gives CDR1 DFQATT, CDR2 SNEGSKA (reference sequence). V shed 6 bases and J shed 0 bases, with 6 bases lying between them. The CDR3 loop is CSAGISYEQYF. The CDR3 DNA is TGCAGTGCCGGGATCTCCTACGAGCAGTACTTC.

This clonotype was detected ten times or more. The V call is TRBV3-1, the J call TRBJ1-2; TRBD1 matches at 8 bases. The CDR3 covers 14 residues. Trimming took 5 bases from V and 6 from J; bases not matched to a gene: 8. Looked up from germline, CDR1 is LGHDT and CDR2 is YNNKEL (reference sequence). The CDR3 spells CASSSRTGRDGYTF. The CDR3 DNA reads as TGTGCCAGCAGCTCGCGGACAGGGAGGGATGGCTACACCTTC.

V gene TRBV19 combines with J gene TRBJ2-7; 7 nucleotides agree with TRBD1. V was clipped by 3 bases and J by 0 bases; unmatched bases: 5. CDR1 and CDR2 (germline): LNHDA, SQIVND (reference sequence). The CDR3 loop spans 15 amino acids. The CDR3 DNA reads as TGTGCCAGTAGTATTCGGGACAGCTACTCCTACGAGCAGTACTTC. Translated, it gives CASSIRDSYSYEQYF.

CDR3 protein: CAYRTGQTGELFF. The DNA of the CDR3 is TGTGCCTATAGGACAGGGCAGACCGGGGAGCTGTTTTTT. This chain connects TRBV30 to TRBJ2-2; 8 bases fit TRBD1. The CDR3 loop spans 13 amino acids. V shed 7 bases and J 5 bases; nucleotides not matched to a gene: 6. Germline V CDR1 and CDR2: GTSNPN, SVGIG (reference sequence).

The chain employs TRBV29-1 and TRBJ2-2, with 7 bases lining up with TRBD1. The CDR3 has 15 residues. With V trimmed by 5 bases and J by 3 bases, 9 bases remained unmatched. Germline V lookup: CDR1 SQVTM, CDR2 ANQGSEA. The CDR3 spells CSVLFKGADTGELFF. The CDR3 nucleotides read TGCAGCGTTCTATTTAAGGGGGCCGACACCGGGGAGCTGTTTTTT.

The chain combines TRBV4-1 with TRBJ2-1; D may be TRBD2 (5 bases). V was pared by 4 bases and J by 8 bases, with 12 bases between. CDR1 is MGHRA, CDR2 YSYEKL, per germline. This CDR3 region has 13 residues. CDR3 coding DNA: TGCGCCAGCAGCCCCCTCGGGGTTGATGAGCAGTTCTTC. It yields the protein CASSPLGVDEQFF.

This clonotype was seen a handful of times. This chain connects TRBV28 to TRBJ2-3; 8 bases fit TRBD2. Germline V gene sequence: CDR1 MDHEN, CDR2 SYDVKM. The CDR3 runs to 15 residues. Germline trimming cut 8 bases from V and 8 bases from J; bases unmatched to any gene: 15. The CDR3 loop is CASCAGGYGICTQYF. The CDR3 DNA follows: TGTGCCAGCTGTGCGGGAGGTTATGGTATATGTACGCAGTATTTT.

This clonotype was recorded at least ten times. V usage is TRBV11-2 and J usage is TRBJ2-5; possibly TRBD2 for D (6 bases). There are 20 residues in the CDR3. Germline CDR1 and CDR2: SGHAT and FQNNGV. Trimming cost V 3 bases and J 3 bases, with 29 bases left between them. The CDR3 reads CASSFYPVAEASDSEETQYF. CDR3 nucleotides: TGTGCCAGCAGCTTCTACCCTGTTGCCGAGGCTAGCGACTCAGAAGAGACCCAGTACTTC.

There are a few counts of this clonotype. The chain links TRBV2 to TRBJ1-5; TRBD1 matches 7 bases. V was pared by 6 bases and J by 3 bases, with 11 bases of the junction left unmatched. In germline, CDR1 is SNHLY, CDR2 FYNNEI. This CDR3 region has 16 residues. The CDR3 DNA follows: TGTGCCAGCAGCCTCCGGTCGACAGGGTACAATCAGCCCCAGCATTTT. Protein product: CASSLRSTGYNQPQHF.

This clonotype has at least ten counts. The genes are TRBV20-1 and TRBJ1-5, with D perhaps matching TRBD1 (5 bases). V dropped 1 base and J dropped 4 bases, with 11 bases sitting between them. The CDR3 has 14 amino acids. Germline CDR1 DFQATT, CDR2 SNEGSKA (reference sequence). The CDR3 region has the DNA TGCAGTGCTAGAGCCCAGGGTCGTAATCAGCCCCAGCATTTT. It translates to CSARAQGRNQPQHF.

Regarding this clonotype: Possible read error: a much larger clone is one base away. The chain combines TRBV28 with TRBJ1-3, with a tentative D call TRBD1 (5 bases). The CDR3 has 13 residues. The germline V gene encodes CDR1 MDHEN and CDR2 SYDVKM. V lost 6 bases and J lost 5, with 11 bases in between. As DNA, the CDR3 is TGTGCCAGCAGGCTTGGGGGTAGAAACACCATATATTTT. Its translation: CASRLGGRNTIYF.

The chain has TRBV7-9 and TRBJ1-1, with D possibly being TRBD1 (5 bases). In germline, CDR1 is SEHNR, CDR2 FQNEAQ (reference sequence). This CDR3 has 11 amino acids. V gave up 7 bases and J gave up 8 bases, with 11 bases separating them. The CDR3, as DNA: TGTGCCAGCACGATAGAGGGGGAAGCTTTCTTT. Translated: CASTIEGEAFF.

The chain uses TRBV4-1 and TRBJ1-3; the D gene is possibly TRBD1 (6 bases). CDR3 length equals 17 residues. CDR1 and CDR2 (germline): MGHRA, YSYEKL. The ends were cut back, 4 bases at V and 4 bases at J, with 20 bases in the middle. The CDR3 is CASSRNPRPGAGNTIYF. CDR3 nucleotide sequence: TGCGCCAGCAGCCGCAACCCACGGCCGGGGGCCGGAAACACCATATATTTT.

This clonotype was seen repeatedly, ten times or more. The CDR3 reads CASSFGAGDPYEQYF. As DNA, the CDR3 is TGTGCCAGCAGCTTCGGGGCAGGGGATCCCTACGAGCAGTACTTC. V is TRBV27 and J is TRBJ2-7; maybe TRBD1 (6 bases). V was clipped by 6 bases and J by 2 bases, with 17 bases between them. CDR3 size: 15 residues. The germline V gene has CDR1 MNHEY and CDR2 SMNVEV (reference sequence).

About this clonotype: Given a much more abundant clone one base away, this may be a read error. The chain uses TRBV7-9 and TRBJ1-1; no definite D call. V was pared by 4 bases and J by 12 bases, with 24 bases between. Looked up from germline, CDR1 is SEHNR and CDR2 is FQNEAQ (reference sequence). This CDR3 comprises 15 residues. Here the CDR3 DNA reads TGTGCCAGCAGCTCATACACCCTCGGTAGCGGCCTAACTTTCTTT. It translates to CASSSYTLGSGLTFF. The entire variable domain, with the rest obtained from reference TRBV7-9 and TRBJ1-1, is as follows: DTGVSQNPRHKITKRGQNVTFRCDPISEHNRLYWYRQTLGQGPEFLTYFQNEAQLEKSRLLSDRFSAERPKGSFSTLEIQRTEQGDSAMYLCASSSYTLGSGLTFFGQGTRLTVV.